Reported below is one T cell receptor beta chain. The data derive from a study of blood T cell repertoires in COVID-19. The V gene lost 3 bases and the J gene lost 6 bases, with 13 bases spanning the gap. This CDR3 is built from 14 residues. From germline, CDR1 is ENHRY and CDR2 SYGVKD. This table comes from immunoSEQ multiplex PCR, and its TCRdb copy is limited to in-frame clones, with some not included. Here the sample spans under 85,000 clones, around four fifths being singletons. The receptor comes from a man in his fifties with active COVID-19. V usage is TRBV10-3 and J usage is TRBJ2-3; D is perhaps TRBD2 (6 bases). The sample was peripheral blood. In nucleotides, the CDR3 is TGTGCCATCAGTGAACCCCGGGGGATTGATACGCAGTATTTT. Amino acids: CAISEPRGIDTQYF.